This is a list of T cell receptor beta chains from one sample in a study of blood T cell repertoires in COVID-19. Assay: immunoSEQ multiplex PCR; the TCRdb copy retains only in-frame clones and omits some. The table includes 170,000 or so clones, 88% detected once. Sequencing was performed on PBMCs or T cells enriched from blood (not recorded which). The receptors were sampled from a woman aged 18-30 years who had recovered from COVID-19. The conserved cysteine and the conserved F or W are not part of the CDR3 here.

>TRBJ1-3|TRBV28
ASSLSPDSRVGNTIY
>TRBJ2-3|TRBV18
ASSPDGGDSTDTQY
>TRBJ2-7|TRBV11-2
ASSWTSGGVYEQY
>TRBJ1-6|TRBV30
AWRSDRSSYNSPLH
>TRBJ2-2|TRBV10-3
AISDRVETGELF
>TRBJ2-5|TRBV13
ASSLGSETQY
>TRBJ1-6|TRBV19
ASRRGLDNSPLH
>TRBJ1-1|TRBV19
ASSIGTGGTEAF
>TRBJ2-4|TRBV18
ASSPGGFGKNIQY
>TRBJ1-2|TRBV2
ASRAGQLVIDGYT
>TRBJ1-2|TRBV10-3
AISVQGKYGYT
>TRBJ2-1|TRBV4-1
ASRLAGGAYNEQF
>TRBJ1-1|TRBV4-2
ASSQAVAGQLNTEAF
>TRBJ2-4|TRBV2
ASSTARLAKNIQY
>TRBJ1-4|TRBV6-5
ASSSGGDANEKLF
>TRBJ2-1|TRBV14
ASSRAGGTYNEQF
>TRBJ2-2|TRBV20-1
SVLNTGELF
>TRBJ2-6|TRBV19
ASNREPGANVLT
>TRBJ1-4|TRBV3-1/TRBV3-2
ASSPPGGGKLF
>TRBJ2-1|TRBV30
AWSETELKQF
>TRBJ2-2|TRBV28
ASSTEREGTGELF
>TRBJ2-1|TRBV10-3
AISESSGKGNEQF
>TRBJ2-3|TRBV19
ASSMGTSGGALDTQY
>TRBJ2-4|TRBV6-4
APLPRQGAKAKNIQY
>TRBJ2-1|TRBV25-1
ASSADSGGGVNEQF
>TRBJ1-6|TRBV7-2
ASSPTGITSPLH
>TRBJ2-7|TRBV28
ASSTAETGFREQY
>TRBJ2-5|TRBV11-2
ASEGGAQETQY
>TRBJ1-5|TRBV19
ASSTRGQGGYQPQH
>TRBJ2-7|TRBV14
ASSQDRSGFYEQY
>TRBJ2-2|TRBV5-1
ASSLIGAGELF
>TRBJ1-4|TRBV2
ASRKVQGVTNEKLF
>TRBJ2-5|TRBV7-9
ASSSTSGGPVTQY
>TRBJ2-7|TRBV6-2/TRBV6-3
ASSSASSYEQY
>TRBJ1-2|TRBV5-1
AGNGTGLVGYT
>TRBJ2-2|TRBV27
ASSLTRTGELF
>TRBJ1-5|TRBV5-1
ASSWGVGRNQPQH
>TRBJ1-3|TRBV10-1
ASREGDTIY
>TRBJ2-3|TRBV11-1
ASSFAGALTDTQY
>TRBJ2-2|TRBV5-4
ASSRKTSGNGELF
>TRBJ1-5|TRBV2
ASRRDFGSNQPQH
>TRBJ2-7|TRBV6-5
ASSYGLSSYEQY